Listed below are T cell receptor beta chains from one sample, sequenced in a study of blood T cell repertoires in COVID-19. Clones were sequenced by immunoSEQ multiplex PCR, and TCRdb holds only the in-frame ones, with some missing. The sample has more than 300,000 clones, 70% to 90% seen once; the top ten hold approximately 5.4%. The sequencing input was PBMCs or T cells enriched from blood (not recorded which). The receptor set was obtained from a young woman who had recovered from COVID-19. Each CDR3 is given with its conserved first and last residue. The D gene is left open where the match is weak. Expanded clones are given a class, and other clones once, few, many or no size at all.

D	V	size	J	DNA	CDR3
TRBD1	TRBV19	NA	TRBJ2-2	TGTGCCAGTAGTCCATCCCATGACAGGGTCACCGGGGAGCTGTTTTTT	CASSPSHDRVTGELFF
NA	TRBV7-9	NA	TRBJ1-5	TGTGCCAGCAGCCCTGGGGGGTCCAATCAGCCCCAGCATTTT	CASSPGGSNQPQHF
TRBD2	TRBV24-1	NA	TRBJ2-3	TGTGCCACCAGTGACCCTAGTCCCAGCGGGGGATTAGATACGCAGTATTTT	CATSDPSPSGGLDTQYF
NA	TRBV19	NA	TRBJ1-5	TGTGCCAGTAGTACGGGATCGCCCCAGCATTTT	CASSTGSPQHF
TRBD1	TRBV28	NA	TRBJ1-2	TGTGCCAGCAGTCCACAGGGGGCGGGCTATGGCTACACCTTC	CASSPQGAGYGYTF
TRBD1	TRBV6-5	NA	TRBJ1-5	TGTGCCAGCAGACAGGGGAATCAGCCCCAGCATTTT	CASRQGNQPQHF
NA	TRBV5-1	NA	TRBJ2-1	TGCGCCAGCAGCTTGGCCCTGGACAGACGCCACAATGAGCAGTTCTTC	CASSLALDRRHNEQFF
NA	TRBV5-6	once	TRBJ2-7	TGTGCCAGCAGCTTGTTCGTCAGGCCCTACGAGCAGTACTTC	CASSLFVRPYEQYF
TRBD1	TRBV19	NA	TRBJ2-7	TGTGCCAGTAGTTTCAATACAGGGGCAACCTACGAGCAGTACTTC	CASSFNTGATYEQYF
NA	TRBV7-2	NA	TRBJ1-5	TGTGCCAGCAGCGCGGGACCGATTAGCAATCAGCCCCAGCATTTT	CASSAGPISNQPQHF
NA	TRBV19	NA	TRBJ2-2	TGTGCCAGCTTACGAAGGGGGGGAGGTAACACCGGGGAGCTGTTTTTT	CASLRRGGGNTGELFF
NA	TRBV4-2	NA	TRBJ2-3	TGTGCCAGCAGCCATCACCCCGGGGGGCCAGATACGCAGTATTTT	CASSHHPGGPDTQYF
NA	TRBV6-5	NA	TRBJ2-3	TGTGCCAGCAGACCATTCGGGGGGCCCGGAGATACGCAGTATTTT	CASRPFGGPGDTQYF
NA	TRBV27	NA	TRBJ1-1	TGTGCCAGCAGTCAGGGGAACACTGAAGCTTTCTTT	CASSQGNTEAFF